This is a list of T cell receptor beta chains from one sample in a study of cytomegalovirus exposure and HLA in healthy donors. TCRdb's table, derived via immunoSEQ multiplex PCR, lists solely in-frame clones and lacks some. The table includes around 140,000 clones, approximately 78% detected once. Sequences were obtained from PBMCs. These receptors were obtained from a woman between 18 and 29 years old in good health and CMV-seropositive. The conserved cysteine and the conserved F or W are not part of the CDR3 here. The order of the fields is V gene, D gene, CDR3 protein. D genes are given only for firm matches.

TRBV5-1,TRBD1,ASSLASRQGTDTQY
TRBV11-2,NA,ASSLVTGEVAQY
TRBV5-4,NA,ASSLAGTADTQY
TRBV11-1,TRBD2,ASSISGGEQF
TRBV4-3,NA,ASSQGLPSLSTDTQY
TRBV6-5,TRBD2,ASSPLAGSSYEQY
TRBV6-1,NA,ASSDPPFGEQY
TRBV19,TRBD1,ASNPTGAGTEAF
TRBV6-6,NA,ASSYSSDTGELF
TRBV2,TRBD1,ASSEAKGQGRNTEAF
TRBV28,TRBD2,ASGRREEFYEQY
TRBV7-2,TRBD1,ASSSQGQGRIEAF
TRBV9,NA,ASSERTNMRAF
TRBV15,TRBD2,ATSRAGGGRSETQY
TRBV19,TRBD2,ASSIWTSGEQETQY
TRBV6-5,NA,ASSYSAGAGTYEQY
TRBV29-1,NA,SVGGASGGGNTIY
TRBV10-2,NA,ASSALEGLVNAGELF
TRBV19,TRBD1,ATFRTGDFYGYT
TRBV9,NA,ASSVEQSHNSPLH
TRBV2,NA,ASSDRAGAYSPLH
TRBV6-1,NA,ASRWTDYNQPQH
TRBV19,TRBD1,ASKGDRVGNQPQH
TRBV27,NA,ASSFMRVGEQF
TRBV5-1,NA,ASSAGTATDTQY
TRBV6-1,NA,ASSDPTAGSEKLF
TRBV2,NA,ASSEAGRTQH
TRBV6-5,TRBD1,ASSSDRVNTIY
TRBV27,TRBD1,ASTNNPGQAIRWTEAF
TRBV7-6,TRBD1,ASSSTGVGSYEQY
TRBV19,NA,ASSIDRTGTDTQY
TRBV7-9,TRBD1,ASSTNRDRGLGNTIY
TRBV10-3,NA,AISDGQLDTANYGYT
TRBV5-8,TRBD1,ASSLGGQGRRNTEAF
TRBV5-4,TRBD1,ASQDRGQGEQY
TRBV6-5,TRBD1,ASSTRDRPNEQY